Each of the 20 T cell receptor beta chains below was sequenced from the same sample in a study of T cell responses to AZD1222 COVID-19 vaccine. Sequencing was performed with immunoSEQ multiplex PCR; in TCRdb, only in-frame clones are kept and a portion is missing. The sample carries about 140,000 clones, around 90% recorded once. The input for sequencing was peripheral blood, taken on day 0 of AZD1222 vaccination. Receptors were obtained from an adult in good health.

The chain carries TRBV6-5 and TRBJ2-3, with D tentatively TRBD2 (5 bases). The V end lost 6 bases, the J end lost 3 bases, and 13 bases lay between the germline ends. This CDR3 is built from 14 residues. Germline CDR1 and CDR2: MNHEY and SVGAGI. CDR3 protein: CASRVTGLTDTQYF. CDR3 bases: TGTGCCAGCAGAGTAACTGGACTTACAGATACGCAGTATTTT.

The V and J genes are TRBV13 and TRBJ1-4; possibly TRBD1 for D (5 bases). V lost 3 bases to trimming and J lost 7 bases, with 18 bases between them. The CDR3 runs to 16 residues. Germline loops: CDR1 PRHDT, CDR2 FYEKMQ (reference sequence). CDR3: CASSFMGRGGFEKLFF. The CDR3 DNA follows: TGTGCCAGCAGCTTCATGGGTAGGGGCGGTTTTGAAAAACTGTTTTTT. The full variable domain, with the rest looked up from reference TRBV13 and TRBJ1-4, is AAGVIQSPRHLIKEKRETATLKCYPIPRHDTVYWYQQGPGQDPQFLISFYEKMQSDKGSIPDRFSAQQFSDYHSELNMSSLELGDSALYFCASSFMGRGGFEKLFFGSGTQLSVL.

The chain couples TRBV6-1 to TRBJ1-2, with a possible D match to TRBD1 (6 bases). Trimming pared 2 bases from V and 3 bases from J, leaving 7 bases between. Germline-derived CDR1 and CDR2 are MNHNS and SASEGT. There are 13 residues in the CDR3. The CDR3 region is CASSETGYYGYTF. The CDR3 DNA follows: TGTGCCAGCAGTGAAACAGGGTACTATGGCTACACCTTC.

CDR3 nucleotide sequence: TGTGCCAGCAACCCTCCGGGCGCTCTCTATGGCTACACCTTC. Residues: CASNPPGALYGYTF. J is TRBJ1-2 and V is TRBV6-2 or TRBV6-3; no definite D call. Germline CDR1 reads MNHEY; CDR2 reads SVGEGT. This CDR3 comprises 14 residues. V was cut by 7 bases and J by 4 bases, with 16 bases left in between.

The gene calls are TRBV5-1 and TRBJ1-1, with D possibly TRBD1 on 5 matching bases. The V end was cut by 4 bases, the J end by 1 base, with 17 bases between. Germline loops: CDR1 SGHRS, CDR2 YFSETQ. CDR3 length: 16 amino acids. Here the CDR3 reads CASSPRRGAENTEAFF. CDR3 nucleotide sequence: TGCGCCAGCAGCCCCCGGCGAGGGGCTGAGAACACTGAAGCTTTCTTT. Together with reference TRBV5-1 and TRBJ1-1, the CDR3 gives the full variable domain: KAGVTQTPRYLIKTRGQQVTLSCSPISGHRSVSWYQQTPGQGLQFLFEYFSETQRNKGNFPGRFSGRQFSNSRSEMNVSTLELGDSALYLCASSPRRGAENTEAFFGQGTRLTVV.

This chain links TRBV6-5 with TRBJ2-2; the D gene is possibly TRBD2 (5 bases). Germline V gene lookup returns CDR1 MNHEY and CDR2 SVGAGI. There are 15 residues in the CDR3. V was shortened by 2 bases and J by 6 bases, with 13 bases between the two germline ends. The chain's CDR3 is CASSYGGRLAGELFF. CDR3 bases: TGTGCCAGCAGTTACGGAGGAAGGTTGGCCGGGGAGCTGTTTTTT.

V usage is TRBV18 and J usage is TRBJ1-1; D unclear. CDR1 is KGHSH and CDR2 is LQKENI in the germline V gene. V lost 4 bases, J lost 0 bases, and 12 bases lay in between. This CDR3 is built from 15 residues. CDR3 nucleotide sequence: TGTGCCAGCTCACAGAGTGTTCGAGTGAACACTGAAGCTTTCTTT. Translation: CASSQSVRVNTEAFF.

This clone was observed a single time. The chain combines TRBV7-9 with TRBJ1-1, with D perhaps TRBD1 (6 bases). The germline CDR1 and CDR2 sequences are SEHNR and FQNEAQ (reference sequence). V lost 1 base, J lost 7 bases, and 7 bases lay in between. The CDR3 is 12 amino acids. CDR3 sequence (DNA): TGTGCCAGCAGCTTAGGAGGGGGTGAAGCTTTCTTT. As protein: CASSLGGGEAFF.

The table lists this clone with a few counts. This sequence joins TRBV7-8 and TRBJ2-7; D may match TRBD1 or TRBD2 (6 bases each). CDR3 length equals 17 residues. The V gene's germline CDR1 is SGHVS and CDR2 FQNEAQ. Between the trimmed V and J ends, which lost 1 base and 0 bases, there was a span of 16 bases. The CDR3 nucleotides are TGTGCCAGCAGCTTAGTGGAGGGGGGTCCACCCTCCTACGAGCAGTACTTC. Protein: CASSLVEGGPPSYEQYF.

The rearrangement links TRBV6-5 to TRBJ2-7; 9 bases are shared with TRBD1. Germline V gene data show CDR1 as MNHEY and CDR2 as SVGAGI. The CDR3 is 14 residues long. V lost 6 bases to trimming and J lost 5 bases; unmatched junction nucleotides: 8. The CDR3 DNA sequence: TGTGCCAGCAGGACCGGGACAGGGTTTCACGAGCAGTACTTC. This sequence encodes CASRTGTGFHEQYF.

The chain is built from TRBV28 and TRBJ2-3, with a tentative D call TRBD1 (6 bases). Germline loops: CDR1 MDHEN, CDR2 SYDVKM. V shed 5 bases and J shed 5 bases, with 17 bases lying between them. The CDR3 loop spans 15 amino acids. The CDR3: CASSGGRGFRDTQYF. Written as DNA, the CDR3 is TGTGCCAGCAGTGGGGGCAGGGGATTTAGAGATACGCAGTATTTT.

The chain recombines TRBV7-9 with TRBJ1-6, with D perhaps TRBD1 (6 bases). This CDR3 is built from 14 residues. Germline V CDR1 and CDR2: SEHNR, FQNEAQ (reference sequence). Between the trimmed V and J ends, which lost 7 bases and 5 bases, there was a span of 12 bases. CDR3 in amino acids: CASKQGEHNSPLHF. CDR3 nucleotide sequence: TGTGCCAGCAAACAGGGCGAACATAATTCACCCCTCCACTTT.

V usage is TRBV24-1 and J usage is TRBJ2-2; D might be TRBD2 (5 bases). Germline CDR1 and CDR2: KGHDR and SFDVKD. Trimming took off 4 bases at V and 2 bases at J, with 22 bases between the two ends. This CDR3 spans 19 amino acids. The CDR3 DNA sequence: TGTGCCACCAGTGAAAATAAGCGGCGGTGGCTACTAAACACCGGGGAGCTGTTTTTT. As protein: CATSENKRRWLLNTGELFF.

CDR3 sequence: CATSERGLADNTGELFF. DNA for the CDR3: TGTGCCACCAGTGAGAGGGGACTAGCGGACAACACCGGGGAGCTGTTTTTT. The chain couples TRBV24-1 to TRBJ2-2; TRBD2 aligns across 11 bases. The V gene's germline CDR1 is KGHDR and CDR2 SFDVKD. The length of the CDR3 is 17 residues. Germline trimming cut 4 bases from V and 2 bases from J; bases unmatched to any gene: 5.

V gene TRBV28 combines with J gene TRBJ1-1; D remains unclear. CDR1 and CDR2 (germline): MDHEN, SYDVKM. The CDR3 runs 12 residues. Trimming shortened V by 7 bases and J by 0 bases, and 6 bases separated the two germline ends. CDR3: CASIGVNTEAFF. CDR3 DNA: TGTGCCAGCATTGGAGTGAACACTGAAGCTTTCTTT.

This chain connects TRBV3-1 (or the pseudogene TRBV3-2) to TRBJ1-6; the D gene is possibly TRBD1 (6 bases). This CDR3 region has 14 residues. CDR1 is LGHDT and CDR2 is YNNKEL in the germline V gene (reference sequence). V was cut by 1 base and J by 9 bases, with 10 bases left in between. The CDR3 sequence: CASSQGTAPSPLHF. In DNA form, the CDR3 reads TGTGCCAGCAGCCAAGGGACAGCTCCTTCACCCCTCCACTTT.

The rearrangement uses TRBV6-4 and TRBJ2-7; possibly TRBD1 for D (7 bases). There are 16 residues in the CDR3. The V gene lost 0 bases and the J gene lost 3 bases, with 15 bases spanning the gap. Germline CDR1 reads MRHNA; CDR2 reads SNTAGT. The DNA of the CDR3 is TGTGCCAGCAGTGACTCAGGAGGGCAGGGGGTCTACGAGCAGTACTTC. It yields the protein CASSDSGGQGVYEQYF.

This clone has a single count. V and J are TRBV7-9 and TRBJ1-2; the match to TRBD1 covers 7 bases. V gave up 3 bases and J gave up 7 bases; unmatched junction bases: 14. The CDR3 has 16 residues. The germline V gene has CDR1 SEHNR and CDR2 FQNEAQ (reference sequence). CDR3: CASSLWVGQARGGYTF. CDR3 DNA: TGTGCCAGCAGCTTGTGGGTTGGACAGGCCCGGGGTGGCTACACCTTC. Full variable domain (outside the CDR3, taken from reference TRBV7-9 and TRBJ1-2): DTGVSQNPRHKITKRGQNVTFRCDPISEHNRLYWYRQTLGQGPEFLTYFQNEAQLEKSRLLSDRFSAERPKGSFSTLEIQRTEQGDSAMYLCASSLWVGQARGGYTFGSGTRLTVV.

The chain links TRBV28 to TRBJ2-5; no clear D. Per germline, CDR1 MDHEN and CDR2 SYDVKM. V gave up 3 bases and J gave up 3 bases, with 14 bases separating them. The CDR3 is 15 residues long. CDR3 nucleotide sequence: TGTGCCAGCAGTTTTACGGGTTACGAAAAAGAGACCCAGTACTTC. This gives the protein CASSFTGYEKETQYF. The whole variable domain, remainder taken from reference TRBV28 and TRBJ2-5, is DVKVTQSSRYLVKRTGEKVFLECVQDMDHENMFWYRQDPGLGLRLIYFSYDVKMKEKGDIPEGYSVSREKKERFSLILESASTNQTSMYLCASSFTGYEKETQYFGPGTRLLVL.

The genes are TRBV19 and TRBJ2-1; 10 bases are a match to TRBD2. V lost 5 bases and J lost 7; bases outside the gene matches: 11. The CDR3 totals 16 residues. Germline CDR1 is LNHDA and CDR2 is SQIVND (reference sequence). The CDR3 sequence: CASSAEREGRANEQFF. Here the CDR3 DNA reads TGTGCCAGTAGTGCGGAGCGGGAGGGCCGGGCGAATGAGCAGTTCTTC.